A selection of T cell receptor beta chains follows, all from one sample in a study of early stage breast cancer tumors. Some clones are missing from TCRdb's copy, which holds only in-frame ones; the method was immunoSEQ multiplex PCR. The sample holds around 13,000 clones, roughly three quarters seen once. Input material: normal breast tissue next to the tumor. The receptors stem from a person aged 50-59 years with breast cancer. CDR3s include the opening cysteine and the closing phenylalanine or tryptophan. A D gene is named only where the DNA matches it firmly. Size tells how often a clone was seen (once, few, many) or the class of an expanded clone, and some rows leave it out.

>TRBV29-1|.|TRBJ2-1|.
TGCAGCGTTGAACTCCAGACCGTCTACAATGAGCAGTTCTTC
CSVELQTVYNEQFF
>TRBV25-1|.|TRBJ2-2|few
TGTGCCAGCAGTGAATCAATCGCGAACACCGGGGAGCTGTTTTTT
CASSESIANTGELFF
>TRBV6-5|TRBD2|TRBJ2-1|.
TGTGCCAGCACCTTGGGACTAGCGGGGGTTAATGAGCAGTTCTTC
CASTLGLAGVNEQFF
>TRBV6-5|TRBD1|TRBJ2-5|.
TGTGCCAGCAGTTACAGTATAGGGGGCGGGGAGACCCAGTACTTC
CASSYSIGGGETQYF
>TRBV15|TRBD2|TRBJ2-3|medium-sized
TGTGCCACCAGCCCCGGGACTAGCGGGAACAAGGCGCAGTATTTT
CATSPGTSGNKAQYF
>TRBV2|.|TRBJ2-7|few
TGTGCCAGCAGCCTTGGACAGCTAGCCTACGAGCAGTACTTC
CASSLGQLAYEQYF
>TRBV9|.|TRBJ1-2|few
TGTGCCAGCAGCGTAGGATCCGGGGACTATGGCTACACCTTC
CASSVGSGDYGYTF
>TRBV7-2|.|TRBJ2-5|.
TGTGCCAGCAGCTTCTCAGAGACCCAGTACTTC
CASSFSETQYF
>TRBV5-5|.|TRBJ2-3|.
TGTGCCAGCAGCTTGAGGCAGGATCCAGATACGCAGTATTTT
CASSLRQDPDTQYF
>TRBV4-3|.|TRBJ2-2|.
TGCGCCAGCAGCCAGGCCATATTGTCGGCAAACACCGGGGAGCTGTTTTTT
CASSQAILSANTGELFF
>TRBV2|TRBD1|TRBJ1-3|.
TGTGCCAGCAGGGCTGGGACAGCTGGAAACACCATATATTTT
CASRAGTAGNTIYF
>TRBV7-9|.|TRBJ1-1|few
TGTGCCAGCAACTTCCAAAACGTTGGCACTGAAGCTTTCTTT
CASNFQNVGTEAFF
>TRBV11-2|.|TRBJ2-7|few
TGTGCCAGCACGGGCTACTACGAGCAGTACTTC
CASTGYYEQYF
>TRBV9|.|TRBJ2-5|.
TGTGCCAGCAGCGTAGGTGCCCTAACGGAGGAGACCCAGTACTTC
CASSVGALTEETQYF
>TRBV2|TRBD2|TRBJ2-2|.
TGTGCCAGCACCATAGGGACTAGCGGGAGCCTGTGGACCGGGGAGCTGTTTTTT
CASTIGTSGSLWTGELFF
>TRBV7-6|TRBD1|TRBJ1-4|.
TGTGCCAGCAGCTCTTCCGGGACAGGGTATACTGAAAAACTGTTTTTT
CASSSSGTGYTEKLFF
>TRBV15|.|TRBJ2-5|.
TGTGCCACCAGCAGAGCCGCTAACCAAGAGACCCAGTACTTC
CATSRAANQETQYF
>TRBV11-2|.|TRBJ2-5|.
TGTGCCAGCAGCTTAGACCCCGGTTCCGCGCTCTGGTACTTC
CASSLDPGSALWYF
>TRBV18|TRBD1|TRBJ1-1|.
TGTGCCAGCTCACCAACTTTTGGACAGGGGCTGGAGGAGGCTTTCTTT
CASSPTFGQGLEEAFF
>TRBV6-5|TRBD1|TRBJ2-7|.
TGTGCCAGCAGCTACGGACAGGGTGGGTACGAGCAGTACTTC
CASSYGQGGYEQYF
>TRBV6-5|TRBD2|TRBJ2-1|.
TGTGCCAGCAGGACTAGCGATTCCTCCTACAATGAGCAGTTCTTC
CASRTSDSSYNEQFF
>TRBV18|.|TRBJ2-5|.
TGTGCCAGCTCACCTCGATGGGCAGTACAAGAGACCCAGTACTTC
CASSPRWAVQETQYF
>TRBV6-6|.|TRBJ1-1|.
TGTGCCAGCAGTTACAGTCAAGGGAACACTGAAGCTTTCTTT
CASSYSQGNTEAFF
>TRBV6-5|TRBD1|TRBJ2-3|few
TGTGCCAGCAGCCGCGGGACAGGGAGCACAGATACGCAGTATTTT
CASSRGTGSTDTQYF
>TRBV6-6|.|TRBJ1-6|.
TGTGCCAGCAGTTACAACGGGGGTAATTCACCCCTCCACTTT
CASSYNGGNSPLHF
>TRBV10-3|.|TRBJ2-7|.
TGTGCCATCAGACAGACCTACGAGCAGTACTTC
CAIRQTYEQYF
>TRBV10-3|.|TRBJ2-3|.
TGTGCCATCAGTGAGTCTGGTAGGGGGAAGAATACGCAGTATTTT
CAISESGRGKNTQYF